This entry lists 21 T cell receptor beta chains sequenced from one sample in a study of blood T cells in healthy people across ages. Alongside a J-beta primer mix, a sample-barcoded 5' primer served in a second PCR lasting roughly 7 to 11 cycles. TCRdb re-derived calls from the 5' RACE reads in MiXCR, one entry per CDR3 protein. Of hundreds of thousands of distinct CDR3 sequences listed, about 30% are singletons. The specimen sequenced was blood. These receptors all stem from a woman aged 80 or over in good health.

This clonotype was seen at least ten times. The chain joins TRBV20-1 to TRBJ1-1; D might be TRBD1 (6 bases). Trimming shortened V by 5 bases and J by 0 bases, and 7 bases separated the two germline ends. The CDR3 has 12 residues. CDR1 and CDR2 from the germline V gene are DFQATT and SNEGSKA (reference sequence). CDR3 residues: CSAQGMNTEAFF. The CDR3 region has the DNA TGCAGTGCTCAGGGGATGAACACTGAAGCTTTCTTT.

This clonotype was seen more than once but under ten times. V and J are TRBV7-2 and TRBJ1-1; the D is unclear. Deletions cut 2 bases from V and 10 bases from J, with 11 bases between. The CDR3 is 12 residues long. Germline CDR1 reads SGHTA; CDR2 reads FQGNSA. CDR3 nucleotide sequence: TGTGCCAGCAGCTTAATGCGGGCACGAGCTTTCTTT. Protein: CASSLMRARAFF.

This clonotype was seen a single time. Germline is not matched at one junction end, which may reflect a read error. This rearrangement joins TRBV9 to TRBJ1-2; 9 bases fit TRBD1. This CDR3 is built from 13 residues. Germline V gene sequence: CDR1 SGDLS, CDR2 YYNGEE. In DNA form, the CDR3 reads TGTGCCATCAGCCCAGGACAGGGGTATGGCTACACCTTC. This sequence encodes CAISPGQGYGYTF.

The V gene is TRBV20-1, the J gene TRBJ2-3; D gene unclear. The CDR3 spans 12 residues. Germline V gene data show CDR1 as DFQATT and CDR2 as SNEGSKA (reference sequence). V was pared by 6 bases and J by 4 bases, with 11 bases between. CDR3 sequence: CSAKEGPDTQYF. The DNA of the CDR3 is TGCAGTGCCAAGGAAGGCCCAGATACGCAGTATTTT.

The chain joins TRBV10-3 to TRBJ2-7; D possibly matches TRBD1 or TRBD2 (6 bases each). This CDR3 has 15 residues. V lost 2 bases and J lost 1, with 12 bases in between. Germline lookup yields CDR1 ENHRY and CDR2 SYGVKD. As DNA, the CDR3 is TGTGCCATCAGTGAGGGGGGGCTGTGGTCCTACGAGCAGTACTTC. This codes for CAISEGGLWSYEQYF.

Note on this clonotype: A clone one base away is much larger, so this may be a read error. CDR3 coding DNA: TGCAGCGCTGAAATGGCGGGGGGGACAGATACGCAGTATTTT. It encodes CSAEMAGGTDTQYF. The rearrangement links TRBV29-1 to TRBJ2-3; 9 bases map to TRBD2. Germline V lookup: CDR1 SQVTM, CDR2 ANQGSEA. This CDR3 comprises 14 residues.

A note on this clonotype: A read error may be the cause here, since a much bigger clone is one base away. The chain carries TRBV10-3 and TRBJ2-5, with TRBD2 matching 7 bases. Per the germline V gene, CDR1 is ENHRY and CDR2 is SYGVKD. The J segment lost 11 bases and the V segment lost 6 bases, leaving 9 bases of the junction unmatched. The CDR3 runs to 12 residues. CDR3 sequence (DNA): TGTGCCATCAGCCCTCGGGGGGATGAGCAGTACTTC. Amino acid sequence: CAISPRGDEQYF.

The CDR3 reads CASSTGLGELFF. CDR3 bases: TGTGCCAGCAGCACAGGGCTCGGGGAGCTGTTTTTT. This sequence joins TRBV7-3 and TRBJ2-2; tentatively, D is TRBD1 (6 bases). V dropped 5 bases and J dropped 7 bases, with 8 bases sitting between them. The germline V gene encodes CDR1 SGHTA and CDR2 FQGTGA. This CDR3 spans 12 amino acids.

This clonotype came up many times. V gene TRBV3-1 combines with J gene TRBJ2-1, with 15 nucleotides matching TRBD2. Germline V gene sequence: CDR1 LGHDT, CDR2 YNNKEL (reference sequence). The junction had 8 bases not matched to a gene; V was cut back by 6 bases and J by 8 bases. The CDR3 runs 16 residues. This CDR3 reads CASSSRTSGGAHEQFF. The CDR3 region has the DNA TGTGCCAGCAGTTCCCGGACTAGCGGGGGGGCGCATGAGCAGTTCTTC.

This clonotype showed up many times. The chain links TRBV28 to TRBJ2-7; 9 bases map to TRBD1. Per germline, CDR1 MDHEN and CDR2 SYDVKM. V was clipped by 9 bases and J by 4 bases; unmatched bases: 13. CDR3 length: 15 amino acids. CDR3: CASKTPGQGGYEQYF. The CDR3 nucleotides read TGTGCCAGTAAGACTCCGGGACAGGGAGGTTACGAGCAGTACTTC.

This clonotype was counted ten times or more. The chain links TRBV4-3 to TRBJ2-1, with 11 bases matching TRBD2. CDR1 and CDR2 (germline): LGHNA, YSLEER. The length of the CDR3 is 16 residues. The V and J ends lost 0 bases and 5 bases, in that order; junction bases with no gene match: 3. The CDR3 sequence: CASSQDTSGGDNEQFF. As DNA, the CDR3 is TGCGCCAGCAGCCAAGATACTAGCGGGGGTGACAATGAGCAGTTCTTC.

This clonotype was seen many times. The V gene is TRBV7-2, the J gene TRBJ2-4, with D tentatively TRBD1 (5 bases). V was clipped by 5 bases and J by 0 bases, with 20 bases between them. Germline V gene sequence: CDR1 SGHTA, CDR2 FQGNSA. The CDR3 sequence is 18 residues long. The CDR3 nucleotides are TGTGCCAGCAGCCACACGGAAACAGGACCCCGAGCCAAAAACATTCAGTACTTC. It specifies CASSHTETGPRAKNIQYF.

The chain is built from TRBV5-1 and TRBJ1-1; tentative D call: TRBD1 (6 bases). V shed 0 bases and J shed 9 bases, with 12 bases lying between them. This CDR3 has 13 residues. CDR1 is SGHRS and CDR2 is YFSETQ in the germline V gene. CDR3 amino acids: CASSLEQGSQAFF. CDR3 bases: TGCGCCAGCAGCTTGGAACAGGGTAGTCAAGCTTTCTTT.

Turning to this clonotype: A single base separates this from a much larger clone, so it may be a read error. The chain recombines TRBV15 with TRBJ2-7; 11 nucleotides agree with TRBD2. Germline V gives CDR1 LNHNV, CDR2 YYDKDF (reference sequence). CDR3 length equals 15 residues. Losses at the gene ends were 7 bases for V and 7 bases for J; bases not matched to a gene: 12. CDR3 nucleotides: TGTGCCACCATTGGGCTAGCGGGGGGACTTGGTGAGCAGTACTTC. It codes for CATIGLAGGLGEQYF.

This clonotype was seen a handful of times. This rearrangement joins TRBV5-4 to TRBJ2-2; perhaps TRBD1 as D (5 bases). From germline, CDR1 is SGHNT and CDR2 YYREEE (reference sequence). V shed 0 bases and J shed 0 bases, with 12 bases lying between them. CDR3 length: 17 amino acids. The CDR3 loop is CASSLAGRAANTGELFF. The CDR3 nucleotides read TGTGCCAGCAGCTTGGCGGGCAGGGCCGCGAACACCGGGGAGCTGTTTTTT.

This clonotype has a count of ten or more. The rearrangement joins TRBV12-3 or TRBV12-4 to TRBJ1-1, with TRBD1 matching 7 bases. The trim removed 0 bases at V and 5 bases at J, leaving 3 bases unmatched. The CDR3 runs 14 residues. This CDR3 reads CASSLAGTVTEAFF. The DNA of the CDR3 is TGTGCCAGCAGTTTAGCCGGGACAGTTACTGAAGCTTTCTTT.

This clonotype was counted between two and nine times. The chain links TRBV20-1 to TRBJ1-6, with D maybe TRBD1 (5 bases). Germline loops: CDR1 DFQATT, CDR2 SNEGSKA (reference sequence). Trimming removed 2 bases at V and 5 bases at J, with 19 bases between. The CDR3 is 17 residues long. Here the CDR3 reads CSARTAEGRGNNSPLHF. CDR3 DNA sequence: TGCAGTGCTAGAACTGCGGAGGGGAGAGGGAATAATTCACCCCTCCACTTT.

The chain combines TRBV19 with TRBJ1-5, with 9 bases identical to TRBD1. Losses at the gene ends were 8 bases for V and 8 bases for J; bases not matched to a gene: 10. This CDR3 has 14 amino acids. CDR1 LNHDA and CDR2 SQIVND come from the germline V gene (reference sequence). The CDR3 protein is CASSDPGTGKPQHF. CDR3 DNA: TGTGCCAGTTCTGATCCCGGGACAGGGAAGCCCCAGCATTTT. The full variable domain, completed using reference TRBV19 and TRBJ1-5, is DGGITQSPKYLFRKEGQNVTLSCEQNLNHDAMYWYRQDPGQGLRLIYYSQIVNDFQKGDIAEGYSVSREKKESFPLTVTSAQKNPTAFYLCASSDPGTGKPQHFGDGTRLSIL.

The chain couples TRBV7-2 to TRBJ2-3, with D unclear. V was shortened by 6 bases and J by 4 bases, with 8 bases between the two germline ends. The CDR3 runs 12 residues. Germline CDR1 and CDR2: SGHTA and FQGNSA. The CDR3 protein is CASRPAADTQYF. CDR3 in DNA: TGTGCCAGCAGACCAGCCGCAGATACGCAGTATTTT.

The chain combines TRBV5-1 with TRBJ2-3; D unclear. Trimming shortened V by 0 bases and J by 1 base, and 12 bases separated the two germline ends. The CDR3 runs 16 residues. Germline CDR1 reads SGHRS; CDR2 reads YFSETQ. The CDR3 spells CASSLEGLTGTDTQYF. CDR3 DNA: TGCGCCAGCAGCTTGGAGGGCCTCACGGGCACAGATACGCAGTATTTT.

This clonotype was counted only a few times. The genes are TRBV18 and TRBJ2-1, with D maybe TRBD2 (7 bases). Matching the DNA end better, TRBJ2-7 makes the J call doubtful. CDR1 KGHSH and CDR2 LQKENI come from the germline V gene. The CDR3 sequence is 17 residues long. Here the CDR3 DNA reads TGTGCCAGCTCACCATTGTGGGGAGGGGCCAGGGACAATGAGCAGTACTTC. Protein product: CASSPLWGGARDNEQYF.